This TCR beta chain came from a study of response to subunit inactivated influenza vaccine. About this clonotype itself: Its antigen remains unidentified.

Each CDR3 protein is one row after TCRdb ran MiXCR on the RT-PCR reads. In the table there are around 710,000 distinct CDR3 sequences, 11% to 15% of which are singletons. Germline CDR1 and CDR2: SEHNR and FQNEAQ (reference sequence). This CDR3 is 13 amino acids long. V gave up 4 bases and J gave up 2 bases, with 9 bases separating them. Overall study findings and caveats: Seasonal influenza vaccination, on each occasion, was suggested by the authors to recruit few new T cells.

The sample here was PBMCs from blood, taken approximately 15 days before vaccination. This sequence joins TRBV7-9 and TRBJ2-7; tentatively, D is TRBD1 (5 bases). This TCR derives from a man between 45 and 60 years old who received an inactivated influenza vaccine. The CDR3 coding sequence is TGTGCCAGCAGCTCGGACACCACCTACGAGCAGTACTTC. It encodes CASSSDTTYEQYF.